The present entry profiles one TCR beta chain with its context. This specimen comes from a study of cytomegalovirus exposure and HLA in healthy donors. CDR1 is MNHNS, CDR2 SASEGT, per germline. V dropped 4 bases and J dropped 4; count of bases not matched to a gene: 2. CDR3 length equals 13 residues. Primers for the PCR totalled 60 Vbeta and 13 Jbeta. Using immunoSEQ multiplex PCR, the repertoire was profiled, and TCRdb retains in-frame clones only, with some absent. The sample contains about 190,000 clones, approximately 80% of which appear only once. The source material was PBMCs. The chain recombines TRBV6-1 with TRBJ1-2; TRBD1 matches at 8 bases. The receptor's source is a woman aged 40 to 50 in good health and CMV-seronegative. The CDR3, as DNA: TGTGCCAGCAGTGCAGGACAGGGCTATGGCTACACCTTC. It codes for CASSAGQGYGYTF.